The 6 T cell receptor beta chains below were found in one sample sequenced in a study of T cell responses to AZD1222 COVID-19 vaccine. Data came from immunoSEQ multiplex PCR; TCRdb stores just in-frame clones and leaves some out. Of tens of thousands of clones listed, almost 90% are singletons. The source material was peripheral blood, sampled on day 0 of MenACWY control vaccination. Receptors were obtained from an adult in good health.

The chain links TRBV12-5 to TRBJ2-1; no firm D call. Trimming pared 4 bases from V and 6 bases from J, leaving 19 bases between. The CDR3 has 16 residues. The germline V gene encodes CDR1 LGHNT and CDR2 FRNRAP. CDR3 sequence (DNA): TGTGCTAGTGGTTGGGCCGTCCGGACCTTAGTCAATGAGCAGTTCTTC. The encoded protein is CASGWAVRTLVNEQFF. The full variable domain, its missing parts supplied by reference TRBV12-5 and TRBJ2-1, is DARVTQTPRHKVTEMGQEVTMRCQPILGHNTVFWYRQTMMQGLELLAYFRNRAPLDDSGMPKDRFSAEMPDATLATLKIQPSEPRDSAVYFCASGWAVRTLVNEQFFGPGTRLTVL.

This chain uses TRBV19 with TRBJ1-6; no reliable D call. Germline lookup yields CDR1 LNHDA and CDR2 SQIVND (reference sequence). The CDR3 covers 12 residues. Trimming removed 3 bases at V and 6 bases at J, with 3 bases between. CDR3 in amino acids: CASSMINSPLHF. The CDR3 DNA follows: TGTGCCAGTAGTATGATTAATTCACCCCTCCACTTT.

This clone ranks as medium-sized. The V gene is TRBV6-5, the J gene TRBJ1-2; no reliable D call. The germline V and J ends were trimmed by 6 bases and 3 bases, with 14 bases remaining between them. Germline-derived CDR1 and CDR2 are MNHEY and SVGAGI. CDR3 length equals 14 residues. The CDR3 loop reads CASSQDPIDYGYTF. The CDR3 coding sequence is TGTGCCAGCAGCCAAGACCCGATCGACTATGGCTACACCTTC.

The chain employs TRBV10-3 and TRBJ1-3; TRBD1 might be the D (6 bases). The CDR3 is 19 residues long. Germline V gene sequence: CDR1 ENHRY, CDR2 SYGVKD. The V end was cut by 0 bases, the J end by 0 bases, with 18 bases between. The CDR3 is CAISESLGLGGSSGNTIYF. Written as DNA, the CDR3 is TGTGCCATCAGTGAGTCGTTGGGTCTGGGGGGCAGCTCTGGAAACACCATATATTTT.

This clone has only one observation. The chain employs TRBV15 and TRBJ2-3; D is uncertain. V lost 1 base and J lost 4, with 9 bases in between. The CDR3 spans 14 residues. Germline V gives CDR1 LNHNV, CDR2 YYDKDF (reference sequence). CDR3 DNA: TGTGCCACCAGCAGAGTTCTCGCGGCAGATACGCAGTATTTT. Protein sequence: CATSRVLAADTQYF.

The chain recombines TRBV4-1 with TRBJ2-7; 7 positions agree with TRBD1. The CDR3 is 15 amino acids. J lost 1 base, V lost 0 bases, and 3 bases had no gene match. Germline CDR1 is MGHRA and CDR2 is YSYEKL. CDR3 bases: TGCGCCAGCAGCCAAGAACGGGACAGTTCCTACGAGCAGTACTTC. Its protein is CASSQERDSSYEQYF.